This T cell receptor (beta chain) was retrieved from a study of T cells in localized non-small cell lung cancer. Profiled with immunoSEQ multiplex PCR; TCRdb holds only in-frame clones, not every one. The sample records tens of thousands of clones, approximately 92% being singletons. This CDR3 region has 15 residues. The V end was cut by 1 base, the J end by 2 bases, with 12 bases between. Germline loops: CDR1 SGHRS, CDR2 YFSETQ. Notes on this clone: Its specificity is unknown.

Study-level points and caveats: Appearances in adjacent lung were noted for a median 57 of the top 100 tumor clones.

The source of this sequence is a woman aged 35 to 69 with stage III lung adenocarcinoma. The sequenced sample was peripheral blood mononuclear cells, obtained before any cancer treatment. V usage is TRBV5-1 and J usage is TRBJ2-5; no firm D call. CDR3: CASSLLGNLQETQYF. The CDR3 DNA follows: TGCGCCAGCAGCTTGCTCGGCAACCTACAAGAGACCCAGTACTTC.